These 10 T cell receptor beta chains originate from one sample sequenced in a study of CD8+CD57+ T cells in acquired aplastic anemia. Genomic DNA templated the TCR beta VDJ and CDR3 profiling. TCRdb re-called the reads with MiXCR, one entry per CDR3 protein. The sample records 250,000 to 300,000 distinct CDR3 sequences, 55% to 65% being singletons. The material sequenced was sorted CD4+, CD8+, or CD8+CD57+ T cells (not recorded which) from PBMCs. The receptors stem from a human donor with severe aplastic anemia or a healthy control (not recorded which).

About this clonotype: The final CDR3 position lacks the conserved phenylalanine or tryptophan, pointing to a likely read error. The rearrangement uses TRBV5-1 and TRBJ2-5; 9 positions agree with TRBD1. Germline V gene sequence: CDR1 SGHRS, CDR2 YFSETQ. The V segment lost 6 bases and the J segment 2 bases; nucleotides outside the gene matches: 2. The CDR3 has 13 amino acids. In nucleotides, the CDR3 is TGCGCCAGCAAGACAGGGGGACAAGAGACCCAGTACCTC. It encodes CASKTGGQETQYL.

V is TRBV5-1 and J is TRBJ1-1; D is perhaps TRBD1 (5 bases). The V gene's germline CDR1 is SGHRS and CDR2 YFSETQ. The CDR3 totals 14 residues. V lost 0 bases and J lost 3, with 9 bases in between. The CDR3 is CASSLGGGYTEAFF. The CDR3 DNA reads TGCGCCAGCAGCTTGGGGGGGGGTTACACTGAAGCTTTCTTT. Together with reference TRBV5-1 and TRBJ1-1, the CDR3 gives the full variable domain: KAGVTQTPRYLIKTRGQQVTLSCSPISGHRSVSWYQQTPGQGLQFLFEYFSETQRNKGNFPGRFSGRQFSNSRSEMNVSTLELGDSALYLCASSLGGGYTEAFFGQGTRLTVV.

This chain uses TRBV7-9 with TRBJ2-5, with TRBD2 identical over 9 bases. There are 15 residues in the CDR3. Germline V gives CDR1 SEHNR, CDR2 FQNEAQ (reference sequence). Losses at the gene ends were 5 bases for V and 2 bases for J; bases not matched to a gene: 6. DNA for the CDR3: TGTGCCAGCAGCCAAGGACTAGCGAAGCAAGAGACCCAGTACTTC. Protein sequence: CASSQGLAKQETQYF.

This clonotype has a count of ten or more. The rearrangement links TRBV20-1 to TRBJ2-5; no firm D call. V lost 3 bases and J 2 bases, leaving 10 bases between the germline ends. The CDR3 covers 13 residues. Germline loops: CDR1 DFQATT, CDR2 SNEGSKA (reference sequence). The CDR3 spells CSASFSLQETQYF. The CDR3 nucleotides read TGCAGTGCTAGCTTCTCCCTACAAGAGACCCAGTACTTC.

V usage is TRBV20-1 and J usage is TRBJ1-6; D is unclear. CDR3 size: 14 residues. Germline values: CDR1 DFQATT, CDR2 SNEGSKA (reference sequence). V lost 1 base and J 9 bases, leaving 13 bases between the germline ends. The CDR3 region is CSARGGSTGSPLHF. CDR3 DNA: TGCAGTGCTAGAGGGGGATCTACGGGTTCACCCCTCCACTTT.

The genes are TRBV20-1 and TRBJ1-1; TRBD1 aligns across 8 bases. The CDR3 loop spans 12 amino acids. The germline V gene encodes CDR1 DFQATT and CDR2 SNEGSKA (reference sequence). Trimming took 3 bases from V and 7 from J; bases not matched to a gene: 4. The CDR3 loop reads CSARDRADEAFF. CDR3 sequence (DNA): TGCAGTGCTAGGGACAGGGCAGATGAAGCTTTCTTT.

This chain links TRBV19 with TRBJ1-4, with 9 positions matching TRBD1. The CDR3 totals 17 residues. Unmatched junction bases numbered 4, after V lost 2 bases and J lost 0 bases. Germline CDR1 and CDR2: LNHDA and SQIVND (reference sequence). The CDR3 DNA reads as TGTGCCAGTAGTATACACAGGGGGCGAGCAACTAATGAAAAACTGTTTTTT. Translation gives CASSIHRGRATNEKLFF.

This chain connects TRBV29-1 to TRBJ1-2; TRBD1 matches at 7 bases. The CDR3 totals 14 residues. Trimming cost V 6 bases and J 7 bases; bases outside gene matches: 14. Germline lookup yields CDR1 SQVTM and CDR2 ANQGSEA. For the CDR3, the DNA is TGCAGCGTGGGGATGGGGGACGAGGGGGCTGGCTACACCTTC. This sequence encodes CSVGMGDEGAGYTF. Filled out from reference TRBV29-1 and TRBJ1-2, the complete variable domain reads SAVISQKPSRDICQRGTSLTIQCQVDSQVTMMFWYRQQPGQSLTLIATANQGSEATYESGFVIDKFPISRPNLTFSTLTVSNMSPEDSSIYLCSVGMGDEGAGYTFGSGTRLTVV.

The V call is TRBV7-9, the J call TRBJ2-5; 9 bases match TRBD1. The CDR3 runs to 18 residues. CDR1 SEHNR and CDR2 FQNEAQ come from the germline V gene (reference sequence). V was clipped by 4 bases and J by 5 bases; unmatched bases: 17. The CDR3 sequence: CASSWDRVWAGTGETQYF. CDR3 bases: TGTGCCAGCAGCTGGGACAGGGTTTGGGCCGGAACGGGTGAGACCCAGTACTTC.

This clonotype was detected many times. The chain employs TRBV7-2 and TRBJ1-1; D is ambiguous. The CDR3 runs 13 residues. Looked up from germline, CDR1 is SGHTA and CDR2 is FQGNSA. V lost 5 bases and J 0 bases, leaving 7 bases between the germline ends. The CDR3 sequence is CASSDQMNTEAFF. The CDR3 DNA reads TGTGCCAGCAGCGATCAGATGAACACTGAAGCTTTCTTT.